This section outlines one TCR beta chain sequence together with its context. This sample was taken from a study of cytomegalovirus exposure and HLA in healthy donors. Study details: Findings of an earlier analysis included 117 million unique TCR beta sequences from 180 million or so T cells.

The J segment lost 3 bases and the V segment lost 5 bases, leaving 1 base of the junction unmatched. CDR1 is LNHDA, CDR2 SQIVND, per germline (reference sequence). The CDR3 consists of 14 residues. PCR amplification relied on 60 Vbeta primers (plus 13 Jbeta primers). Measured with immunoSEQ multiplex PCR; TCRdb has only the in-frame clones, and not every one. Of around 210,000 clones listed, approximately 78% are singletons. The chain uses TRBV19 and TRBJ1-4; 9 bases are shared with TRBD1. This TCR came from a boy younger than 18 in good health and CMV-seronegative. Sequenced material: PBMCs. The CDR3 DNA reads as TGTGCCAGTAGTTGGGACAGGGCTAATGAAAAACTGTTTTTT. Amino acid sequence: CASSWDRANEKLFF.